This TCR beta chain was found in a study of breast tumors, draining lymph nodes, adjacent tissues. V was shortened by 2 bases and J by 14 bases, with 22 bases between the two germline ends. Germline CDR1 reads SNHLY; CDR2 reads FYNNEI. CDR3 length: 15 amino acids. TCRdb passed the multiplex PCR reads through MiXCR, listing each CDR3 protein once. The sample holds approximately 190,000 distinct CDR3 sequences; over 25% are singletons and the top ten take roughly 4.3%. Breast cancer patients provided tissue from their axillary draining lymph nodes. The sequence derives from a female donor with breast cancer. Some clones in this sample may be carry-over from other donors' samples. This chain joins TRBV2 and TRBJ1-5; TRBD1 is a possible D gene (6 bases). The sequenced material came from axillary lymph node tissue. The CDR3 bases are TGTGCCAGCAGTGAAAGGGGGACTAGCGGGAGCTACGAGCATTTT. Encoded protein: CASSERGTSGSYEHF.